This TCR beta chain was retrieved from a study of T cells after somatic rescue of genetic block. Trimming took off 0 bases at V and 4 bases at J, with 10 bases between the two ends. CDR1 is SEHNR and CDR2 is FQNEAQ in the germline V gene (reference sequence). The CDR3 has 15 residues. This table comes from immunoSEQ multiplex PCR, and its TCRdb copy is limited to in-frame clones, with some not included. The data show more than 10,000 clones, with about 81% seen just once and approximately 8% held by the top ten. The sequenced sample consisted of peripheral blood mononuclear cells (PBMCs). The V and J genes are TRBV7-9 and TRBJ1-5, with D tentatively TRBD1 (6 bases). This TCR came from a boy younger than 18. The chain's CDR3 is CASSLAGQGNQPQHF. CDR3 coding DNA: TGTGCCAGCAGCTTAGCGGGGCAGGGGAATCAGCCCCAGCATTTT. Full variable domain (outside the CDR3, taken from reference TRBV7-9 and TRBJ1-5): DTGVSQNPRHKITKRGQNVTFRCDPISEHNRLYWYRQTLGQGPEFLTYFQNEAQLEKSRLLSDRFSAERPKGSFSTLEIQRTEQGDSAMYLCASSLAGQGNQPQHFGDGTRLSIL.